The 32 T cell receptor beta chains given below trace back to one sample, sequenced in a study of CD8+CD57+ T cells in acquired aplastic anemia (dated by TCRdb to 2017 to 2018). Flow cytometry had shown CD8+CD57+ cell expansion in the patients selected for sequencing. The instrument given in TCRdb is Illumina HiSeq 2000. Genomic DNA served as template for TCR beta VDJ combination and CDR3 sequence profiling. TCRdb reprocessing: public reads trimmed at Q25 with fastp, clones called with MiXCR, in-frame beta chains kept. Identical CDR3 protein sequences are pooled into one entry, listed with their most common genes and DNA. The sample table shows under 500,000 distinct CDR3 sequences, and under 40% are seen once. Of the sample, 0.82% is held by the ten largest clones. The sample was sorted CD4+, CD8+, or CD8+CD57+ T cells (not recorded which) from PBMCs. Receptor source: a human donor with aplastic anemia.

This clonotype was seen more than once but under ten times. A much more abundant neighbour one base away suggests this may be a read error. The CDR3 DNA sequence: TGTACCAGCAGTGAGACGGGGGGATACAATGAGCAGTTCTTC. Translated, it gives CTSSETGGYNEQFF. The rearrangement joins TRBV2 to TRBJ2-1, with TRBD2 identical over 7 bases. Looked up from germline, CDR1 is SNHLY and CDR2 is FYNNEI. CDR3 length: 14 residues.

This clonotype has just one count. Given the absence of the conserved phenylalanine or tryptophan at the CDR3 end, a read error is likely. V and J are TRBV11-2 and TRBJ2-1; either TRBD1 or TRBD2 may supply D (5 bases each). The germline V gene encodes CDR1 SGHAT and CDR2 FQNNGV. The CDR3 is 14 amino acids. The CDR3 is CASTQGDSYNEQFL. CDR3 nucleotide sequence: TGTGCAAGTACTCAGGGAGATAGTTACAATGAGCAGTTCCTC.

This clonotype came up a few times. J is TRBJ2-7 and V is TRBV20-1; 13 bases align to TRBD2. Germline CDR1 is DFQATT and CDR2 is SNEGSKA (reference sequence). Unmatched junction bases numbered 10, after V lost 5 bases and J lost 0 bases. The CDR3 consists of 17 residues. CDR3 in amino acids: CSARMTSGRHSSYEQYF. The CDR3 DNA sequence: TGCAGTGCTCGGATGACTAGCGGGAGGCACAGCTCCTACGAGCAGTACTTC.

This clonotype appeared many times. The CDR3 DNA is TGTGCCATCAGGAAAGGGGGACCGAACACCGGGGAGCTGTTTTTT. Translating it yields CAIRKGGPNTGELFF. This chain joins TRBV10-3 and TRBJ2-2; D might be TRBD1 (6 bases). Deletions cut 6 bases from V and 0 bases from J, with 11 bases between. This CDR3 spans 15 amino acids. Germline assignment: CDR1 ENHRY and CDR2 SYGVKD.

This CDR3 reads CSACGGAKTQYF. CDR3 nucleotides: TGCAGTGCGTGCGGGGGGGCCAAGACCCAGTACTTC. The V gene is TRBV20-1, the J gene TRBJ2-5; the match to TRBD2 covers 9 bases. This CDR3 is 12 amino acids long. The V segment lost 6 bases and the J segment 6 bases; nucleotides outside the gene matches: 5. CDR1 is DFQATT, CDR2 SNEGSKA, per germline (reference sequence).

CDR3 residues: CASSPGTGWDEQYF. The CDR3 DNA sequence: TGTGCCAGCAGCCCCGGGACAGGTTGGGACGAGCAGTACTTC. The chain combines TRBV11-3 with TRBJ2-7; 8 bases are shared with TRBD1. CDR3 size: 14 residues. CDR1 and CDR2 from the germline V gene are SGHNT and YENEEA. V gave up 5 bases and J gave up 5 bases; unmatched junction bases: 8.

This clonotype showed up just a few times. The V gene is TRBV20-1, the J gene TRBJ2-3; the D call may be TRBD1 or TRBD2 (5 bases each). Between the trimmed V and J ends, which lost 3 bases and 2 bases, there was a span of 9 bases. Germline CDR1 DFQATT, CDR2 SNEGSKA (reference sequence). The CDR3 length is 13 residues. CDR3 bases: TGCAGTGCTAGGAGGGGCTTCACAGATACGCAGTATTTT. Translation: CSARRGFTDTQYF.

V gene TRBV19 combines with J gene TRBJ1-5, with D possibly being TRBD1 (5 bases). The CDR3 extends over 19 amino acids. Deletions cut 0 bases from V and 2 bases from J, with 20 bases between. From germline, CDR1 is LNHDA and CDR2 SQIVND (reference sequence). The CDR3 DNA sequence: TGTGCCAGTAGTATAGATCGGGGGACGGGACTATGGGGCAATCAGCCCCAGCATTTT. This encodes CASSIDRGTGLWGNQPQHF. Supplemented by reference TRBV19 and TRBJ1-5, the full variable domain reads DGGITQSPKYLFRKEGQNVTLSCEQNLNHDAMYWYRQDPGQGLRLIYYSQIVNDFQKGDIAEGYSVSREKKESFPLTVTSAQKNPTAFYLCASSIDRGTGLWGNQPQHFGDGTRLSIL.

This clonotype was observed at least ten times. The V call is TRBV2, the J call TRBJ2-1, with D possibly TRBD2 on 6 matching bases. V was cut by 5 bases and J by 4 bases, with 9 bases left in between. Germline V gene data show CDR1 as SNHLY and CDR2 as FYNNEI. The CDR3 length is 13 residues. The CDR3 protein is CASSTTSYNEQFF. The CDR3 nucleotides read TGTGCCAGCAGTACGACTAGTTACAATGAGCAGTTCTTC. The entire variable domain, with the rest obtained from reference TRBV2 and TRBJ2-1, is as follows: EPEVTQTPSHQVTQMGQEVILRCVPISNHLYFYWYRQILGQKVEFLVSFYNNEISEKSEIFDDQFSVERPDGSNFTLKIRSTKLEDSAMYFCASSTTSYNEQFFGPGTRLTVL.

This clonotype was counted at least ten times. The V gene is TRBV20-1, the J gene TRBJ2-7; 7 bases fit TRBD1. With 5 bases clipped from V and 3 bases from J, the junction kept 7 bases outside the gene matches. The germline gives CDR1 DFQATT, CDR2 SNEGSKA (reference sequence). The CDR3 has 13 amino acids. The CDR3 nucleotides read TGCAGTGCTTCCGGGACAGCGGACTACGAGCAGTACTTC. Amino acids: CSASGTADYEQYF.

The V call is TRBV7-2, the J call TRBJ1-3, with D unresolved. The germline gives CDR1 SGHTA, CDR2 FQGNSA. Trimming removed 7 bases at V and 0 bases at J, with 10 bases between. The CDR3 spans 14 residues. CDR3 bases: TGTGCCAGCACGAGGACTAACTCTGGAAACACCATATATTTT. This sequence encodes CASTRTNSGNTIYF.

This clonotype came up many times. The chain couples TRBV20-1 to TRBJ2-3, with a weak D call TRBD2 (6 bases). V dropped 1 base and J dropped 4 bases, with 15 bases sitting between them. Germline CDR1 DFQATT, CDR2 SNEGSKA (reference sequence). This CDR3 is 15 amino acids long. This chain's CDR3 is CSARVGGSGADTQYF. CDR3 in DNA: TGCAGTGCTAGAGTTGGGGGGAGTGGGGCAGATACGCAGTATTTT.

This clonotype has ten or more counts. This rearrangement joins TRBV7-9 to TRBJ1-5; no reliable D call. Germline loops: CDR1 SEHNR, CDR2 FQNEAQ (reference sequence). V gave up 8 bases and J gave up 3 bases, with 17 bases separating them. The CDR3 has 15 residues. The DNA for the CDR3 is TGTGCCAGCGCTTTCTCAACGGGAGTCAATCAGCCCCAGCATTTT. As protein: CASAFSTGVNQPQHF.

At least ten counts were recorded for this clonotype. This chain links TRBV20-1 with TRBJ1-1, with D possibly matching TRBD1 (5 bases). The CDR3 is 14 residues long. Germline V gene lookup returns CDR1 DFQATT and CDR2 SNEGSKA (reference sequence). Deletions cut 4 bases from V and 1 base from J, with 13 bases between. The CDR3 sequence: CSATLGHQNTEAFF. CDR3 DNA sequence: TGCAGTGCTACCCTCGGACACCAGAACACTGAAGCTTTCTTT.

This clonotype was observed a few times. The chain combines TRBV30 with TRBJ1-5; no firm D call. V was pared by 4 bases and J by 7 bases, with 17 bases between. CDR3 length equals 14 residues. The germline V gene encodes CDR1 GTSNPN and CDR2 SVGIG (reference sequence). This CDR3 reads CAWTKTRGGQPQHF. The CDR3 nucleotides are TGTGCCTGGACCAAAACCCGGGGTGGGCAGCCCCAGCATTTT.

This clonotype appeared many times. This chain links TRBV24-1 with TRBJ2-1; 11 positions agree with TRBD2. In germline, CDR1 is KGHDR, CDR2 SFDVKD. The CDR3 totals 17 residues. V gave up 3 bases and J gave up 4 bases; unmatched junction bases: 7. The CDR3 sequence is CATSDPSTSGDYNEQFF. CDR3 bases: TGTGCCACCAGTGATCCATCGACTAGCGGGGATTACAATGAGCAGTTCTTC.

The chain links TRBV5-1 to TRBJ2-3; TRBD2 might be the D (6 bases). V lost 3 bases, J lost 2 bases, and 16 bases lay in between. This CDR3 is built from 16 residues. Germline CDR1 is SGHRS and CDR2 is YFSETQ. The CDR3 region is CASSSTLAADTDTQYF. Here the CDR3 DNA reads TGCGCCAGCAGCTCCACCTTAGCGGCTGACACAGATACGCAGTATTTT. The full variable domain, rest sourced from reference TRBV5-1 and TRBJ2-3, is KAGVTQTPRYLIKTRGQQVTLSCSPISGHRSVSWYQQTPGQGLQFLFEYFSETQRNKGNFPGRFSGRQFSNSRSEMNVSTLELGDSALYLCASSSTLAADTDTQYFGPGTRLTVL.

The CDR3 here is CASSRDRANVLTF. The CDR3, as DNA: TGTGCCAGCAGCCGGGACAGGGCCAACGTCCTGACTTTC. The chain uses TRBV7-3 and TRBJ2-6; tentative D call: TRBD1 (6 bases). The CDR3 length is 13 residues. V lost 5 bases and J lost 5, with 7 bases in between. Germline loops: CDR1 SGHTA, CDR2 FQGTGA.

J is TRBJ2-2 and V is TRBV24-1; D perhaps matches TRBD2 (6 bases). V lost 4 bases and J lost 2, with 7 bases in between. This CDR3 region has 14 residues. Per germline, CDR1 KGHDR and CDR2 SFDVKD. In DNA, the CDR3 is TGTGCCACCAGTGAGGGAGGAAACACCGGGGAGCTGTTTTTT. Protein: CATSEGGNTGELFF.

In this sample, this clonotype turned up once. This may come from a read error, since a much larger clone is one base off. The gene calls are TRBV2 and TRBJ1-2; D perhaps matches TRBD1 (5 bases). This CDR3 spans 19 amino acids. Per the germline V gene, CDR1 is SNHLY and CDR2 is FYNNEI. V lost 5 bases to trimming and J lost 0 bases, with 25 bases between them. This chain's CDR3 is CASSYPQPGRQRANYGYTF. The CDR3, as DNA: TGTGCCAGCAGTTATCCCCAGCCGGGACGGCAAAGAGCTAACTATGGCTACACCTTC.

This clonotype was counted ten times or more. The chain recombines TRBV7-9 with TRBJ1-2; D ambiguous. V lost 3 bases, J lost 8 bases, and 13 bases lay in between. The CDR3 consists of 13 residues. Germline V gene lookup returns CDR1 SEHNR and CDR2 FQNEAQ (reference sequence). The CDR3 loop reads CASSLTDQAGYTF. CDR3 nucleotides: TGTGCCAGCAGCTTGACGGACCAGGCCGGCTACACCTTC.

In this sample, this clonotype turned up many times. V and J are TRBV11-3 and TRBJ2-1; TRBD2 aligns across 10 bases. The CDR3 has 17 amino acids. The J segment lost 1 base and the V segment lost 2 bases, leaving 5 bases of the junction unmatched. CDR1 is SGHNT and CDR2 is YENEEA in the germline V gene. CDR3 DNA sequence: TGTGCCAGCAGCTTACGGGCTAGCGGGGGATCCTACAATGAGCAGTTCTTC. This gives the protein CASSLRASGGSYNEQFF.

Concerning this clonotype itself: Since a much larger clone is just one base distant, this may be a read error. The CDR3 DNA sequence: TGTGCCAGCAGCGAGAACAGGGGAGGGATTGAAGCTTTCTTT. Its translation: CASSENRGGIEAFF. The J gene is TRBJ1-1, the V gene TRBV7-9, with TRBD1 matching over 7 bases. CDR1 SEHNR and CDR2 FQNEAQ come from the germline V gene (reference sequence). The CDR3 contains 14 residues. The junction had 10 bases not matched to a gene; V was cut back by 5 bases and J by 7 bases.

Ten or more counts support this clonotype. The V gene is TRBV19, the J gene TRBJ1-2; D gene unclear. CDR1 is LNHDA, CDR2 SQIVND, per germline (reference sequence). This CDR3 contains 13 residues. Trimming shortened V by 8 bases and J by 7 bases, and 17 bases separated the two germline ends. CDR3 in amino acids: CASRLEFSAGYTF. The DNA of the CDR3 is TGTGCCAGTCGGCTAGAATTCTCGGCTGGCTACACCTTC.

CDR3 sequence reads: CASSLVLGGAGGYTF. The CDR3 DNA follows: TGTGCCAGCAGTTTGGTTCTGGGGGGGGCTGGTGGCTACACCTTC. The chain couples TRBV27 to TRBJ1-2, with a weak D call TRBD1 (6 bases). Germline V lookup: CDR1 MNHEY, CDR2 SMNVEV (reference sequence). Trimming removed 3 bases at V and 7 bases at J, with 18 bases between. CDR3 size: 15 residues.

The sample holds many counts of this clonotype. The genes are TRBV19 and TRBJ2-3, with a possible D match to TRBD2 (6 bases). The germline CDR1 and CDR2 sequences are LNHDA and SQIVND (reference sequence). Trimming removed 5 bases from V and 5 bases from J, with 14 bases in between. This CDR3 has 14 amino acids. In DNA form, the CDR3 reads TGTGCCAGTAGTTACGGCGGGCGGGAAGATACGCAGTATTTT. Its translation: CASSYGGREDTQYF.

The sample holds many counts of this clonotype. The CDR3 loop reads CATSRVVGAGGHTEAFF. CDR3 nucleotide sequence: TGTGCCACCAGCAGAGTCGTAGGGGCGGGAGGGCACACTGAAGCTTTCTTT. V usage is TRBV15 and J usage is TRBJ1-1; weak D call: TRBD1 (5 bases). The CDR3 has 17 amino acids. Germline V gives CDR1 LNHNV, CDR2 YYDKDF (reference sequence). V shed 1 base and J shed 3 bases, with 18 bases lying between them. The entire variable domain, with the rest obtained from reference TRBV15 and TRBJ1-1, is as follows: DAMVIQNPRYQVTQFGKPVTLSCSQTLNHNVMYWYQQKSSQAPKLLFHYYDKDFNNEADTPDNFQSRRPNTSFCFLDIRSPGLGDTAMYLCATSRVVGAGGHTEAFFGQGTRLTVV.

As concerns this clonotype: No conserved phenylalanine or tryptophan is present at the end of the CDR3, so a read error is the likely explanation. This chain connects TRBV2 to TRBJ1-4; TRBD1 agrees at 9 bases. The CDR3 sequence is 15 residues long. Per germline, CDR1 SNHLY and CDR2 FYNNEI. V trimming: 4 bases; J trimming: 11 bases; junction bases outside the gene matches: 11. CDR3 DNA: TGTGCCAGCAGTGTCTCACCAAGGACAGGGGACAAACTGTTTATT. Its protein is CASSVSPRTGDKLFI.

In this sample, this clonotype turned up many times. The chain combines TRBV24-1 with TRBJ1-6; the D gene is possibly TRBD1 (5 bases). Germline V CDR1 and CDR2: KGHDR, SFDVKD. The V gene lost 3 bases and the J gene lost 4 bases, with 15 bases spanning the gap. The CDR3 has 17 residues. This CDR3 reads CATSDNTDRPYNSPLHF. CDR3 sequence (DNA): TGTGCCACCAGTGATAATACAGACAGACCATATAATTCACCCCTCCACTTT.

This clonotype was seen only a few times. The rearrangement joins TRBV5-1 to TRBJ2-1; 7 bases align to TRBD1. V lost 4 bases and J lost 4; bases outside the gene matches: 2. The germline gives CDR1 SGHRS, CDR2 YFSETQ. The CDR3 is made up of 13 amino acids. The CDR3 region is CASSGTDYNEQFF. The CDR3 region has the DNA TGCGCCAGCAGCGGGACAGATTACAATGAGCAGTTCTTC. The full variable domain, completed using reference TRBV5-1 and TRBJ2-1, is KAGVTQTPRYLIKTRGQQVTLSCSPISGHRSVSWYQQTPGQGLQFLFEYFSETQRNKGNFPGRFSGRQFSNSRSEMNVSTLELGDSALYLCASSGTDYNEQFFGPGTRLTVL.

The chain employs TRBV7-6 and TRBJ1-6, with D perhaps matching TRBD1 (5 bases). V was pared by 5 bases and J by 5 bases, with 13 bases between. Per germline, CDR1 SGHVS and CDR2 FNYEAQ. The CDR3 runs 15 residues. The CDR3 sequence is CASSQTGTHNSPLHF. For the CDR3, the DNA is TGTGCCAGCAGCCAGACCGGGACCCATAATTCACCCCTCCACTTT.

V is TRBV20-1 and J is TRBJ1-2, with 9 bases aligning to TRBD1. Germline lookup yields CDR1 DFQATT and CDR2 SNEGSKA (reference sequence). The CDR3 loop spans 14 amino acids. V shed 4 bases, J shed 5 bases, and the junction held 8 bases outside the gene matches. CDR3 sequence reads: CSAMSTGGPYGYTF. In nucleotides, the CDR3 is TGCAGTGCTATGTCTACAGGGGGCCCTTATGGCTACACCTTC.